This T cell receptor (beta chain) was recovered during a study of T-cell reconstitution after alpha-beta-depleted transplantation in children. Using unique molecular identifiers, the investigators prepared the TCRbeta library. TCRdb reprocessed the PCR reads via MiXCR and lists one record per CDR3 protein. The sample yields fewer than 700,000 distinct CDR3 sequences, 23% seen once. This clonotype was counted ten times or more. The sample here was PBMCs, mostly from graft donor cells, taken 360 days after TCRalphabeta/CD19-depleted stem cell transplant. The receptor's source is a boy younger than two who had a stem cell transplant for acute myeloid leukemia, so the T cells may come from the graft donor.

The CDR3 coding sequence is TGTGCCAGCAGCTTAGCCGCAGGGACAGTTTCACCCCTCCACTTT. Translated, it gives CASSLAAGTVSPLHF. The chain is built from TRBV7-9 and TRBJ1-6; TRBD1 matches at 7 bases. Trimming cost V 0 bases and J 9 bases; bases outside gene matches: 5. The CDR3 runs 15 residues. CDR1 is SEHNR, CDR2 FQNEAQ, per germline (reference sequence).